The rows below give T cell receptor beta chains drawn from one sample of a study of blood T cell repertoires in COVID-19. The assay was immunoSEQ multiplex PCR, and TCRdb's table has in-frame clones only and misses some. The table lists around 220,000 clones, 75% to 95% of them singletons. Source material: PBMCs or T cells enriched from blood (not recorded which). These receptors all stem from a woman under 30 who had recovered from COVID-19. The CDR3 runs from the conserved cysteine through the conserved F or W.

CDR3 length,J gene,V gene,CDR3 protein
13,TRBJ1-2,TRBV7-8,CASSSATNYGYTF
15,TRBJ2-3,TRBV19,CASSIGEAGTDTQYF
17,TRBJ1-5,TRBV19,CASSKRGQGVGNQPQHF
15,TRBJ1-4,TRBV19,CASSSYSGANEKLFF
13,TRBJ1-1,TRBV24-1,CATSIGGNTEAFF
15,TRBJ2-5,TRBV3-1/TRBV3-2,CASSQDVSGGETQYF
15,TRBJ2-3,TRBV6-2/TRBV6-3,CASSPLAGTRDTQYF
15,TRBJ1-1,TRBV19,CATSNLFQGKAEAFF
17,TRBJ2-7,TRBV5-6,CASSLALTRQGTYEQYF
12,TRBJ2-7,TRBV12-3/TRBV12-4,CASSLTVYEQYF
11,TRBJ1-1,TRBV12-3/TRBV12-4,CASSMGREAFF
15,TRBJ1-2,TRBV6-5,CASSLGQGALYGYTF
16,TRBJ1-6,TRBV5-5,CASSLLTDINNSPLHF
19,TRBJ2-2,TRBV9,CASSDRGTSGGMNTGELFF
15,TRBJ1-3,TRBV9,CASSPQGSSGNTIYF
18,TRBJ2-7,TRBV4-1,CASSQDFRPGTEAYEQYF
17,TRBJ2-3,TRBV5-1,CASSFPAGGGKGDTQYF
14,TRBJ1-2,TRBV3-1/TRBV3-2,CASSPGGRYYGYTF
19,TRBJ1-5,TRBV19,CASSMRQGAGSYSNQPQHF
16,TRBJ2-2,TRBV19,CASRTGQGYYTGELFF
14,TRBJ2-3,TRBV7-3,CASRSGVSGDTQYF
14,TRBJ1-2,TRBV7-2,CASSPQQGSYGYTF
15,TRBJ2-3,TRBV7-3,CASSSLAGATDTQYF
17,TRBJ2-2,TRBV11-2,CASSTRHRDLNTGELFF
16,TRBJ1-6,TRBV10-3,CAISEWIKGDGSPLHF
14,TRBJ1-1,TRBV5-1,CASSENRGDTEAFF
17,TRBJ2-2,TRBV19,CASSPRTSGTNTGELFF
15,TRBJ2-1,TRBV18,CASSPGLAGINEQFF
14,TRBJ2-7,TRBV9,CASSVVERTGEQYF
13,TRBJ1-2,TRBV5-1,CASSQQGNYGYTF
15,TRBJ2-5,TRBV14,CASSQVAGGEETQYF
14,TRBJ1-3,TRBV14,CASSRRQLGNTIYF
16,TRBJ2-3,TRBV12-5,CASGGELAGSTDTQYF
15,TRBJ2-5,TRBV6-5,CASSYSPRLRETQYF
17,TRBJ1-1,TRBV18,CASSPSLDLQSYTEAFF
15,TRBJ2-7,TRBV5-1,CASSLEGLAGAEQYF
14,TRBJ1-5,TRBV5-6,CASSQVAGDQPQHF
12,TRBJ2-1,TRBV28,CASSLMRERQFF
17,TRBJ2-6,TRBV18,CASSQGQWSSGANVLTF
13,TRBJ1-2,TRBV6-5,CATSRDISYGYTF
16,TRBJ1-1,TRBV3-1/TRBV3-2,CASSHNLPGVNTEAFF
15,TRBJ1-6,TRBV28,CASSTGTGTDAPLHF
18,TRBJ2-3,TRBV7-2,CASSFGLAGGTGTDTQYF
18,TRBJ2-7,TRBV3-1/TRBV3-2,CASSQVPPRGHHSYEQYF
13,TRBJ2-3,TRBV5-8,CASSFPGTDTQYF
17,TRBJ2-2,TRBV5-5,CASSSTAGQGAIGELFF
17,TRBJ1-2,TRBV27,CASSSLAALGSGDGYTF
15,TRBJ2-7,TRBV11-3,CASSLGSGQYYEQYF
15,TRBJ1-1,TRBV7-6,CASSLAQGAWTEAFF
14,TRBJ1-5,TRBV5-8,CASSLTGGRQPQHF
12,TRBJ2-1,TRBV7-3,CASSFSSNEQFF
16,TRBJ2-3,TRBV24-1,CATGRPSAGSTDTQYF
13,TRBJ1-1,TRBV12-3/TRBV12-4,CASSLQGATEAFF
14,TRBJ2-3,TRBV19,CASSLAGEADTQYF
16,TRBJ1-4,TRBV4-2,CASSLNHGTPFPELFF
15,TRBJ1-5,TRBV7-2,CASSLGTAHNQPQHF
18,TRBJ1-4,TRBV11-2,CASSLAGQPAATNEKLFF
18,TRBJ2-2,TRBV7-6,CASSPLVVPSGSPGELFF
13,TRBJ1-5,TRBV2,CASAQGAYQPQHF